The present T cell receptor beta chain was sequenced within a study of identical twins. CDR1 ENHRY and CDR2 SYGVKD come from the germline V gene. The V and J ends lost 3 bases and 3 bases respectively, with 15 bases between them. The length of the CDR3 is 15 residues. Each CDR3 protein is one row after TCRdb ran MiXCR on the 5' RACE reads. The sample includes under 900,000 distinct CDR3 sequences, 12% of them seen just once. These same records also appear under a second study, on yellow fever vaccine responses in identical twins.

The source material was PBMCs. V and J are TRBV10-3 and TRBJ2-7; tentative D call: TRBD2 (5 bases). This receptor was obtained from a woman younger than 30 in good health. CDR3 sequence reads: CAISDGTRMVYEQYF. The DNA for the CDR3 is TGTGCCATCAGTGATGGTACTAGAATGGTCTACGAGCAGTACTTC.